These T cell receptor beta chains were read from a single sample in a study of T cell responses to AZD1222 COVID-19 vaccine. The assay was immunoSEQ multiplex PCR, and TCRdb's table has in-frame clones only and misses some. Of around 79,000 clones in the sample, 70% to 90% were seen once. The sample consisted of peripheral blood, taken on day 0 of AZD1222 vaccination. Receptors originate from an adult in good health. The CDR3 runs from the conserved cysteine through the conserved F or W. D genes are given only for firm matches. Expanded clones get a size class; other rows say once, few or many, or leave the size out.

D: .
V: TRBV29-1
size: .
J: TRBJ2-4
DNA: TGCAGCGTTTGGCACAGGAAAAACATTCAGTACTTC
CDR3: CSVWHRKNIQYF

D: TRBD2
V: TRBV10-3
size: .
J: TRBJ2-1
DNA: TGTGCCTCGAGACTAGCGGGAGGGCCCCACAATGAGCAGTTCTTC
CDR3: CASRLAGGPHNEQFF

D: .
V: TRBV11-3
size: .
J: TRBJ1-3
DNA: TGTGCCAGCAGCTTCGACGGGAGCTCTGGAAACACCATATATTTT
CDR3: CASSFDGSSGNTIYF

D: .
V: TRBV2
size: .
J: TRBJ2-3
DNA: TGTGCCAGCGGGGAAGATACGCAGTATTTT
CDR3: CASGEDTQYF

D: .
V: TRBV9
size: .
J: TRBJ1-2
DNA: TGTGCCAGCAGCGTACAAAGTGGCGGCTATGGCTACACCTTC
CDR3: CASSVQSGGYGYTF

D: .
V: TRBV7-2
size: .
J: TRBJ1-2
DNA: TGTGCCAGCAGCTATCAGGGGCAGTCCCTCGGGGGCTACACCTTC
CDR3: CASSYQGQSLGGYTF

D: .
V: TRBV18
size: .
J: TRBJ2-3
DNA: TGTGCCAGCTCACCACCGGAGTCAGATACGCAGTATTTT
CDR3: CASSPPESDTQYF

D: .
V: TRBV7-3
size: .
J: TRBJ2-1
DNA: TGTGCCAGCAGCTTTGACTCCTCCTACAATGAGCAGTTCTTC
CDR3: CASSFDSSYNEQFF

D: .
V: TRBV9
size: .
J: TRBJ1-2
DNA: TGTGCCAGCAGCGTAGACGGCTCGGCCGGCGCGGGCTACACCTTC
CDR3: CASSVDGSAGAGYTF

D: TRBD1
V: TRBV27
size: .
J: TRBJ1-5
DNA: TGTGCCAGCTCCCCCCAGGGGGCGCTGAGCAATCAGCCCCAGCATTTT
CDR3: CASSPQGALSNQPQHF

D: .
V: TRBV2
size: .
J: TRBJ2-1
DNA: TGTGCCAGCAGTGAAGGGAAGGGGAGAGGCCGAACGGCTAGCTCCTACAATGAGCAGTTCTTC
CDR3: CASSEGKGRGRTASSYNEQFF

D: .
V: TRBV6-6
size: .
J: TRBJ1-5
DNA: TGTGCCAGCAGTTACGAGTATAAGTTGCAGCCCCAGCATTTT
CDR3: CASSYEYKLQPQHF

D: TRBD1
V: TRBV5-6
size: .
J: TRBJ1-6
DNA: TGTGCCAGCAGCTTGGAGGGGGCAGGTAGTTCACCCCTCCACTTT
CDR3: CASSLEGAGSSPLHF

D: .
V: TRBV18
size: .
J: TRBJ2-5
DNA: TGTGCCAGCTCACCAAACGGGTTCCAAGAGACCCAGTACTTC
CDR3: CASSPNGFQETQYF

D: TRBD2
V: TRBV10-3
size: .
J: TRBJ2-1
DNA: TGTGCCATCAGTGATCCGATAGCGGGAGAAGCTTACAATGAGCAGTTCTTC
CDR3: CAISDPIAGEAYNEQFF

D: .
V: TRBV27
size: once
J: TRBJ2-2
DNA: TGTGCCAGCAGTTTACGTTGGGGGGGCGGGAGAGGAACCGGGGAGCTGTTTTTT
CDR3: CASSLRWGGGRGTGELFF

D: .
V: TRBV6-5
size: .
J: TRBJ2-7
DNA: TGTGCCAGCAGCCAGGGTAGGGGACAGTACTTC
CDR3: CASSQGRGQYF

D: .
V: TRBV19
size: .
J: TRBJ1-5
DNA: TGTGCCAGTAGGTCACAGTGGGATCAGCCCCAGCATTTT
CDR3: CASRSQWDQPQHF

D: .
V: TRBV19
size: .
J: TRBJ2-6
DNA: TGTGCCAGTAGTAAGCAACCCAGCTCTGGGGCCAACGTCCTGACTTTC
CDR3: CASSKQPSSGANVLTF

D: TRBD1
V: TRBV7-9
size: .
J: TRBJ2-2
DNA: TGTGCCAGCAGACACACAGGGGGCAGAGGCGGGGAGCTGTTTTTT
CDR3: CASRHTGGRGGELFF

D: .
V: TRBV11-1
size: .
J: TRBJ1-3
DNA: TGTGCCAGCAGCTTCAGGAACACCATATATTTT
CDR3: CASSFRNTIYF

D: .
V: TRBV29-1
size: .
J: TRBJ1-1
DNA: TGCAGCGTTGAAGGGACAGCTCAAGCTTTCTTT
CDR3: CSVEGTAQAFF

D: .
V: TRBV27
size: .
J: TRBJ1-1
DNA: TGTGCCAGCAGTTTACGGCCAGCCCAGAACACTGAAGCTTTCTTT
CDR3: CASSLRPAQNTEAFF

D: .
V: TRBV21-1
size: .
J: TRBJ1-1
DNA: TGTGCCAGCAGCAAAGAAGGACAGGGCAGGGGTACTGAAGCTTTCTTT
CDR3: CASSKEGQGRGTEAFF

D: TRBD1
V: TRBV20-1
size: .
J: TRBJ1-5
DNA: TGCAGTGCTAGTACAGGGGATAGCAATCAGCCCCAGCATTTT
CDR3: CSASTGDSNQPQHF

D: .
V: TRBV6-2/TRBV6-3
size: once
J: TRBJ1-5
DNA: TGTGCCAGCAGTTCCGTTTCGGGCTACTCAAGGAACAATCAGCCCCAGCATTTT
CDR3: CASSSVSGYSRNNQPQHF

D: .
V: TRBV11-3
size: .
J: TRBJ1-1
DNA: TGTGCCAGCAGCTTAGGTGTGAACACTGAAGCTTTCTTT
CDR3: CASSLGVNTEAFF

D: .
V: TRBV6-4
size: .
J: TRBJ2-2
DNA: TGTGCCAGCAGTCCAGGGTCGAACACCGGGGAGCTGTTTTTT
CDR3: CASSPGSNTGELFF

D: TRBD1
V: TRBV6-5
size: once
J: TRBJ1-3
DNA: TGTGCCAGCAGACCCCAGGGGGCCGTTGGAAACACCATATATTTT
CDR3: CASRPQGAVGNTIYF

D: TRBD1
V: TRBV19
size: once
J: TRBJ1-5
DNA: TGTGCCAGTAGTAAGACAGGGGTCAATCAGCCCCAGCATTTT
CDR3: CASSKTGVNQPQHF

D: TRBD1
V: TRBV6-5
size: .
J: TRBJ1-4
DNA: TGTGCCAGCAGTTCCACAGGGGGTGGTGAAAAACTGTTTTTT
CDR3: CASSSTGGGEKLFF

D: TRBD1
V: TRBV18
size: .
J: TRBJ2-2
DNA: TGTGCCAGCCACCCGGGACAGGGGGGATCCGGGGAGCTGTTTTTT
CDR3: CASHPGQGGSGELFF

D: .
V: TRBV6-5
size: .
J: TRBJ1-5
DNA: TGTGCCAGCAGCTCGGGATTATCGGGGGATCAGCCCCAGCATTTT
CDR3: CASSSGLSGDQPQHF

D: .
V: TRBV19
size: .
J: TRBJ2-7
DNA: TGTGCCAGTAGTACGGAAGGACAAGGGTTATTTTACGAGCAGTACTTC
CDR3: CASSTEGQGLFYEQYF

D: .
V: TRBV18
size: .
J: TRBJ2-5
DNA: TGTGCCAGCTCACCACTCCAAGAGACCCAGTACTTC
CDR3: CASSPLQETQYF

D: TRBD1
V: TRBV7-9
size: .
J: TRBJ2-7
DNA: TGTGCCAGCAGCGAACGACAGGGCGGGGAGCAGTACTTC
CDR3: CASSERQGGEQYF

D: .
V: TRBV20-1
size: .
J: TRBJ2-3
DNA: TGCAGTGCTAGTAAAGGGGCAGGGGGGGCAGATACGCAGTATTTT
CDR3: CSASKGAGGADTQYF

D: .
V: TRBV6-2/TRBV6-3
size: .
J: TRBJ2-2
DNA: TGTGCCAGCAGTTATGAGACACTGAACACCGGGGAGCTGTTTTTT
CDR3: CASSYETLNTGELFF

D: .
V: TRBV19
size: .
J: TRBJ1-1
DNA: TGTGCCAGCAGAACAGGGTATTTCCCGGGGACCGAAGCTTTCTTT
CDR3: CASRTGYFPGTEAFF

D: TRBD1
V: TRBV11-2
size: .
J: TRBJ2-5
DNA: TGTGCCAGCAGCAATGGACAGGCCCAAGAGACCCAGTACTTC
CDR3: CASSNGQAQETQYF

D: .
V: TRBV19
size: .
J: TRBJ1-4
DNA: TGTGCCAGTAGTATTAATGGGGCGAGTGAAAAACTGTTTTTT
CDR3: CASSINGASEKLFF

D: .
V: TRBV28
size: .
J: TRBJ1-2
DNA: TGTGCCAGCGGTAGGCGGAACTATGGCTACACCTTC
CDR3: CASGRRNYGYTF

D: .
V: TRBV25-1
size: .
J: TRBJ1-4
DNA: TGTGCCAGCAGTGACCCCGGGGGGCTGGGTGAAAAACTGTTTTTT
CDR3: CASSDPGGLGEKLFF

D: TRBD1
V: TRBV27
size: .
J: TRBJ1-1
DNA: TGTGCCAGCAGTTTCGGGACAGGAGAAGCTTTCTTT
CDR3: CASSFGTGEAFF

D: TRBD1
V: TRBV5-1
size: .
J: TRBJ2-7
DNA: TGCGCCAGCAGCCGAGGCGGGGACAGGGTCCACGAGCAGTACTTC
CDR3: CASSRGGDRVHEQYF

D: .
V: TRBV21-1
size: once
J: TRBJ2-3
DNA: TGTGCCAGCAGCAAAGTGAAGTCGAAAGTAGCAGGGGGTGAAGATACGCAGTATTTT
CDR3: CASSKVKSKVAGGEDTQYF

D: .
V: TRBV12-5
size: .
J: TRBJ1-1
DNA: TGTGCTAGTACCTCTTATAAGAACACTGAAGCTTTCTTT
CDR3: CASTSYKNTEAFF

D: .
V: TRBV30
size: .
J: TRBJ1-2
DNA: TGTGCCTGGAGTGTACACGGGGAAGCTAACTATGGCTACACCTTC
CDR3: CAWSVHGEANYGYTF

D: .
V: TRBV11-1
size: .
J: TRBJ2-2
DNA: TGTGCCAGCAGCTTATCGGAGGGCCCCCCGGGCGGGGAGCTGTTTTTT
CDR3: CASSLSEGPPGGELFF

D: .
V: TRBV19
size: .
J: TRBJ2-1
DNA: TGTGCCAGTAGTTCCCGGGACCCTCACCCATACAATGAGCAGTTCTTC
CDR3: CASSSRDPHPYNEQFF

D: TRBD1
V: TRBV3-1/TRBV3-2
size: once
J: TRBJ1-5
DNA: TGTGCCAGCAGCCAAGGGGGGGCAGGGGGCAAGCCCCAGCATTTT
CDR3: CASSQGGAGGKPQHF

D: .
V: TRBV29-1
size: once
J: TRBJ1-2
DNA: TGCAGCGTTGAAGATCGGCCATATGGCTACACCTTC
CDR3: CSVEDRPYGYTF